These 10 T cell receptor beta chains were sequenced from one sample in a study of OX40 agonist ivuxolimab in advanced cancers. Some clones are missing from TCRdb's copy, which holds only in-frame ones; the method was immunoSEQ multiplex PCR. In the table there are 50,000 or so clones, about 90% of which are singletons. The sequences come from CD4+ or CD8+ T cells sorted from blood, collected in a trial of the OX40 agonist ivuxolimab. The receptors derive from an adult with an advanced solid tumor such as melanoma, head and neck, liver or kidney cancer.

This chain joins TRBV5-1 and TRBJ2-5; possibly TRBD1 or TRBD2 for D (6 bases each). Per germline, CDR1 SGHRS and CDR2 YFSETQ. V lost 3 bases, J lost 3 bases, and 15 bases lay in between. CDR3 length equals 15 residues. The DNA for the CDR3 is TGCGCCAGCAGCTCCCAGGGGACGGGAGAAGAGACCCAGTACTTC. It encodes CASSSQGTGEETQYF.

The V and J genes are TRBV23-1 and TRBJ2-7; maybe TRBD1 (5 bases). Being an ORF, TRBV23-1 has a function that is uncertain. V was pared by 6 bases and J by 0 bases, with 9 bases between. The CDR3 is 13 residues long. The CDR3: CASSRVCSYEQYF. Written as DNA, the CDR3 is TGCGCCAGCAGCAGGGTCTGCTCCTACGAGCAGTACTTC.

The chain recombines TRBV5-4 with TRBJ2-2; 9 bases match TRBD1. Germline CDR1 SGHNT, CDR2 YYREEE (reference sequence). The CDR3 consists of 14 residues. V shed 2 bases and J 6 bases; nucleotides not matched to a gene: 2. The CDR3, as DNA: TGTGCCAGCAGCTTACAGGGGGCGGCCGGGGAGCTGTTTTTT. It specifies CASSLQGAAGELFF.

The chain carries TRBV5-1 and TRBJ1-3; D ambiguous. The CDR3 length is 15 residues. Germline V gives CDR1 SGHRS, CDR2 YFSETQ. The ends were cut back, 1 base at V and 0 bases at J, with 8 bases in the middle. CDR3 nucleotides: TGCGCCAGCAGCTTGTGGCAGGCCTCTGGAAACACCATATATTTT. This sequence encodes CASSLWQASGNTIYF.

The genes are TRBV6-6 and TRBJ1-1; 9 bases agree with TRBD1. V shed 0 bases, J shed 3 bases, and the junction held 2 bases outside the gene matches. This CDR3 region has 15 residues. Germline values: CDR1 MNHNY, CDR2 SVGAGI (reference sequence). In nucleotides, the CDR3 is TGTGCCAGCAGTTACTCGGGACAGGGCCACACTGAAGCTTTCTTT. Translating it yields CASSYSGQGHTEAFF.

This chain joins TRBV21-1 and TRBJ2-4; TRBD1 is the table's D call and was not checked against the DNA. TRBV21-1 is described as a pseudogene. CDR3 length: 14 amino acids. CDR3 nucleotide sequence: TGTGCCAGCAACAATGAGATAGGGGTTGACATTCAGTACTTC. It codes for CASNNEIGVDIQYF.

The chain's CDR3 is CASSQRDSPNSPLHF. CDR3 DNA: TGCGCCAGCAGTCAACGGGACAGCCCCAATTCACCCCTCCACTTT. The chain couples TRBV23-1 to TRBJ1-6; TRBD1 matches 7 bases. TRBV23-1 is classed as an ORF, of uncertain function. The V gene end was trimmed by 2 bases and the J gene end by 7 bases; junction bases not matched to a gene: 5. CDR3 length equals 15 residues.

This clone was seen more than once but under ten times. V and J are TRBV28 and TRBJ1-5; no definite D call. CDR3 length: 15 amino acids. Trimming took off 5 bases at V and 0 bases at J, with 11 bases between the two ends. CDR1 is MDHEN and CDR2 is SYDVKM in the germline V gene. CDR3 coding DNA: TGTGCCAGCAGTCCCATCCTAAATAGCAATCAGCCCCAGCATTTT. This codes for CASSPILNSNQPQHF.

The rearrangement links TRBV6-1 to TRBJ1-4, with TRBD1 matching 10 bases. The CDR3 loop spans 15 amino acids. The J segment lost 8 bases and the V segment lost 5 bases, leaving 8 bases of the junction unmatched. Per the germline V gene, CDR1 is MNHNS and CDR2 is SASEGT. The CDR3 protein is CASSFTGTGEEKLFF. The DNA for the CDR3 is TGTGCCAGCAGTTTCACCGGGACAGGGGAAGAAAAACTGTTTTTT.

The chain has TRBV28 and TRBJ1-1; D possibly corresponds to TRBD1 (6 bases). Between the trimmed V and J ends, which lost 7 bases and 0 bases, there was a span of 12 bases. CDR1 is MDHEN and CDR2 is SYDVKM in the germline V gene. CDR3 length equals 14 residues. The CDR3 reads CASKRTALNTEAFF. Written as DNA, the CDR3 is TGTGCCAGCAAAAGGACAGCCTTGAACACTGAAGCTTTCTTT.